This TCR beta chain was obtained from a study of radiotherapy plus CTLA-4 blockade in lung cancer. Study overall: For about 18% of patients, objective responses occurred, and approximately 31% had disease control. General study findings and limits: Early blood T cell clone changes and increased post-radiation serum interferon-beta were reportedly the strongest response predictors. Radiotherapy plus ipilimumab was followed by expansion in blood of tumor-derived TCR clones.

Germline-derived CDR1 and CDR2 are SGHRS and YFSETQ. V gave up 3 bases and J gave up 1 base; unmatched junction bases: 5. This CDR3 region has 15 residues. The table came from immunoSEQ multiplex PCR; TCRdb's copy has only in-frame clones and leaves some out. The sample includes 80,000 to 100,000 clones, about four fifths seen only once; the top ten take around 3%. Worth noting for this clone: Its antigen is currently unknown.

The material was peripheral blood, obtained from a patient treated with radiotherapy plus ipilimumab. The chain links TRBV5-1 to TRBJ2-5; 8 bases agree with TRBD2. The sequence came from a human donor with non-small cell lung cancer who had a partial response to radiotherapy plus ipilimumab. Some clones in this sample may be carry-over from other donors' samples. CDR3 region: CASSSRTSGQETQYF. DNA for the CDR3: TGCGCCAGCAGCTCCAGAACTAGCGGCCAAGAGACCCAGTACTTC.